These 25 T cell receptor beta chains were all obtained from the same sample, sequenced in a study of blood T cells in healthy people across ages. Alongside a J-beta primer mix, a sample-barcoded 5' primer served in a second PCR lasting roughly 7 to 11 cycles. TCRdb re-analysed the 5' RACE reads in MiXCR, keeping a single row per CDR3 protein. The sample consists of 600,000 to 800,000 distinct CDR3 sequences, over 40% of them appearing once. The sample comprised blood. The receptors shown here come from a woman older than 75 in good health.

To note about this clonotype: A read error may be the cause here, since a much bigger clone is one base away. This chain connects TRBV20-1 to TRBJ2-3; D remains unclear. This CDR3 is built from 12 residues. V gave up 6 bases and J gave up 8 bases, with 15 bases separating them. Germline CDR1 DFQATT, CDR2 SNEGSKA (reference sequence). CDR3 protein: CSAPKDPGTQYF. The CDR3 nucleotides are TGCAGTGCCCCTAAAGATCCAGGTACGCAGTATTTT.

The rearrangement joins TRBV5-6 to TRBJ2-7; possibly TRBD1 or TRBD2 for D (5 bases each). This CDR3 contains 14 residues. Germline loops: CDR1 SGHDT, CDR2 YYEEEE. V was pared by 4 bases and J by 1 base, with 12 bases between. The CDR3, as DNA: TGTGCCAGCAGCCGTTGGGGGTCATCCTACGAGCAGTACTTC. Its translation is CASSRWGSSYEQYF.

The chain combines TRBV29-1 with TRBJ2-3; possibly TRBD2 for D (5 bases). The germline CDR1 and CDR2 sequences are SQVTM and ANQGSEA. Trimming pared 3 bases from V and 4 bases from J, leaving 8 bases between. This CDR3 has 12 amino acids. As DNA, the CDR3 is TGCAGCGTTGACGAGGGTGCAGATACGCAGTATTTT. It translates to CSVDEGADTQYF.

This clonotype showed up just a few times. CDR3 loop: CASSQVRAIGELFF. The CDR3 region has the DNA TGTGCCAGCAGCCAAGTACGGGCTATCGGGGAGCTGTTTTTT. This sequence joins TRBV3-1 and TRBJ2-2; D unclear. V dropped 1 base and J dropped 7 bases, with 10 bases sitting between them. Looked up from germline, CDR1 is LGHDT and CDR2 is YNNKEL (reference sequence). This CDR3 is 14 amino acids long. Supplemented by reference TRBV3-1 and TRBJ2-2, the full variable domain reads DTAVSQTPKYLVTQMGNDKSIKCEQNLGHDTMYWYKQDSKKFLKIMFSYNNKELIINETVPNRFSPKSPDKAHLNLHINSLELGDSAVYFCASSQVRAIGELFFGEGSRLTVL.

This clonotype was counted a few times. The CDR3 DNA sequence: TGCAGTGCGGCGCCGGGGCCTAGCACAGATACGCAGTATTTT. Its translation is CSAAPGPSTDTQYF. This rearrangement joins TRBV20-1 to TRBJ2-3; D is tentatively TRBD1 or TRBD2 (5 bases each). The germline CDR1 and CDR2 sequences are DFQATT and SNEGSKA (reference sequence). The CDR3 covers 14 residues. Trimming took 6 bases from V and 0 from J, leaving 13 bases between them.

Concerning this clonotype itself: A much larger clone sits a single nucleotide away, making a read error possible. The V and J genes are TRBV27 and TRBJ2-3, with D possibly matching TRBD2 (5 bases). CDR1 and CDR2 from the germline V gene are MNHEY and SMNVEV (reference sequence). Trimming cost V 11 bases and J 4 bases, with 22 bases left between them. The CDR3 has 15 residues. The CDR3 protein is CAGGSQERISDTQYF. DNA of the CDR3: TGTGCCGGCGGCTCCCAGGAGCGGATATCAGATACGCAGTATTTT.

Notes on this clonotype: This may be a read error, as it is one base from a much larger clone. This rearrangement joins TRBV3-1 to TRBJ2-7; no clear D gene. This CDR3 has 15 amino acids. With 1 base removed from V and 7 bases from J, the gap between germline ends came to 17 bases. Per germline, CDR1 LGHDT and CDR2 YNNKEL (reference sequence). CDR3 amino acids: CASSQGWPISHEQYF. In DNA form, the CDR3 reads TGTGCCAGCAGCCAAGGCTGGCCCATCAGTCATGAGCAGTACTTC.

About this clonotype: A read error is possible here, since a much larger clone lies one base away. This rearrangement joins TRBV2 to TRBJ2-5, with TRBD1 as a possible D gene (5 bases). The CDR3 is 15 amino acids. Per the germline V gene, CDR1 is SNHLY and CDR2 is FYNNEI. The ends were cut back, 7 bases at V and 3 bases at J, with 18 bases in the middle. This CDR3 reads CASITRRAPEETQYF. The CDR3 nucleotides read TGTGCCAGCATCACGCGCAGGGCGCCCGAAGAGACCCAGTACTTC.

This clonotype came up a few times. The chain has TRBV18 and TRBJ2-7, with D possibly matching TRBD1 (5 bases). Trimming shortened V by 9 bases and J by 0 bases, and 9 bases separated the two germline ends. CDR3 length equals 12 residues. CDR1 and CDR2 from the germline V gene are KGHSH and LQKENI. For the CDR3, the DNA is TGTGCCAGTTCGACAGTCTCCTACGAGCAGTACTTC. Amino acids: CASSTVSYEQYF.

This chain connects TRBV29-1 to TRBJ2-5; D remains ambiguous. The CDR3 is 12 amino acids. Per germline, CDR1 SQVTM and CDR2 ANQGSEA. Trimming left V 3 bases short and J 3 bases short, with 8 bases between. The CDR3 reads CSVDTGEETQYF. CDR3 bases: TGCAGCGTTGACACTGGGGAAGAGACCCAGTACTTC.

Notes on this clonotype: This may be a read error: a much more frequent sequence differs by one nucleotide. This chain links TRBV4-2 with TRBJ2-3, with D possibly matching TRBD2 (5 bases). Germline CDR1 LGHNA, CDR2 YNFKEQ. Trimming shortened V by 0 bases and J by 6 bases, and 13 bases separated the two germline ends. This CDR3 is built from 15 residues. CDR3 DNA sequence: TGTGCCAGCAGCCAAGAGGGCGGGCAGAGGGATACGCAGTATTTT. Protein sequence: CASSQEGGQRDTQYF.

The chain couples TRBV15 to TRBJ2-3; 10 bases agree with TRBD1. Germline assignment: CDR1 LNHNV and CDR2 YYDKDF (reference sequence). V dropped 1 base and J dropped 11; count of bases not matched to a gene: 3. The CDR3 spans 13 residues. DNA for the CDR3: TGTGCCACCAGCAGAGTCGGGACAGGGGAGCAGTATTTT. This sequence encodes CATSRVGTGEQYF. Supplemented by reference TRBV15 and TRBJ2-3, the full variable domain reads DAMVIQNPRYQVTQFGKPVTLSCSQTLNHNVMYWYQQKSSQAPKLLFHYYDKDFNNEADTPDNFQSRRPNTSFCFLDIRSPGLGDTAMYLCATSRVGTGEQYFGPGTRLTVL.

This clonotype was seen many times. The J gene is TRBJ2-1, the V gene TRBV7-9, with 9 bases identical to TRBD2. Germline trimming cut 5 bases from V and 0 bases from J; bases unmatched to any gene: 8. The CDR3 has 17 residues. Germline V gives CDR1 SEHNR, CDR2 FQNEAQ (reference sequence). In DNA, the CDR3 is TGTGCCAGCAGCCGAAGACTAGCGGAGAGCTCCTACAATGAGCAGTTCTTC. Translation: CASSRRLAESSYNEQFF.

This clonotype was seen a few times. The chain couples TRBV5-1 to TRBJ2-6; D gene unclear. In germline, CDR1 is SGHRS, CDR2 YFSETQ. The V end was cut by 6 bases, the J end by 0 bases, with 10 bases between. The CDR3 spans 15 residues. The CDR3 here is CASTLIGSGANVLTF. In nucleotides, the CDR3 is TGCGCCAGCACCCTGATTGGCTCTGGGGCCAACGTCCTGACTTTC.

The chain links TRBV7-2 to TRBJ2-7; 9 bases line up with TRBD2. There are 13 residues in the CDR3. Germline loops: CDR1 SGHTA, CDR2 FQGNSA. The V gene end was trimmed by 3 bases and the J gene end by 6 bases; junction bases not matched to a gene: 3. CDR3 nucleotides: TGTGCCAGCAGCTTGCTAGCGGGAATCGAGCAGTACTTC. It translates to CASSLLAGIEQYF.

On this clonotype itself: Given a much more abundant clone one base away, this may be a read error. The rearrangement joins TRBV20-1 to TRBJ2-7; perhaps TRBD2 as D (7 bases). The CDR3 spans 13 residues. Germline loops: CDR1 DFQATT, CDR2 SNEGSKA (reference sequence). The CDR3 DNA follows: TGCAGAGCAAAGAGGGGGGGAGACCACGAGCAGTACTTC. The encoded protein is CRAKRGGDHEQYF.

This clonotype has at least ten counts. The rearrangement links TRBV27 to TRBJ2-5, with D perhaps being TRBD1 or TRBD2 (6 bases each). Per germline, CDR1 MNHEY and CDR2 SMNVEV (reference sequence). This CDR3 comprises 15 residues. V lost 6 bases to trimming and J lost 1 base, with 15 bases between them. The CDR3 loop is CASSRSRGLQETQYF. DNA of the CDR3: TGTGCCAGCAGCCGAAGTCGGGGGCTCCAAGAGACCCAGTACTTC.

DNA for the CDR3: TGTGCCAGCAGCTACGCTAACAGGGGGACAGATACGCAGTATTTT. Its translation: CASSYANRGTDTQYF. This chain connects TRBV27 to TRBJ2-3; 8 nucleotides agree with TRBD1. The CDR3 totals 15 residues. The germline V gene encodes CDR1 MNHEY and CDR2 SMNVEV (reference sequence). J lost 3 bases, V lost 6 bases, and 8 bases had no gene match.

The J gene is TRBJ2-5, the V gene TRBV5-1, with 9 positions matching TRBD2. The DNA end lines up better with TRBJ2-7; the J call may be wrong. The CDR3 consists of 16 residues. From germline, CDR1 is SGHRS and CDR2 YFSETQ. The CDR3 spells CASSTGIAGVAYEQYF. CDR3 bases: TGCGCCAGCAGCACGGGGATAGCGGGGGTAGCCTACGAGCAGTACTTC.

This clonotype was observed a few times. The V gene is TRBV5-5, the J gene TRBJ2-2; 7 bases line up with TRBD1. Germline V CDR1 and CDR2: SGHKS, YYEKEE (reference sequence). The CDR3 length is 16 residues. With V trimmed by 0 bases and J by 5 bases, 7 bases remained unmatched. The CDR3 is CASSLATGFGTGELFF. In DNA, the CDR3 is TGTGCCAGCAGCTTGGCGACAGGGTTCGGTACCGGGGAGCTGTTTTTT. Using reference TRBV5-5 and TRBJ2-2 for the parts outside the CDR3, the full variable domain is DAGVTQSPTHLIKTRGQQVTLRCSPISGHKSVSWYQQVLGQGPQFIFQYYEKEERGRGNFPDRFSARQFPNYSSELNVNALLLGDSALYLCASSLATGFGTGELFFGEGSRLTVL.

The J gene is TRBJ2-5, the V gene TRBV7-2; 12 bases agree with TRBD2. The assigned J gene may be wrong: the sequence end matches TRBJ2-7 better. The V gene's germline CDR1 is SGHTA and CDR2 FQGNSA. This CDR3 has 17 residues. This CDR3 reads CTSSSHPTSGGPYEQYF. The CDR3 bases are TGTACCAGCAGCTCCCATCCCACTAGCGGGGGGCCCTACGAGCAGTACTTC.

This clonotype was detected only a few times. The CDR3 DNA sequence: TGTGCCAGCAGTTTCGGGCTGACCGGGGAGCTGTTTTTT. Its protein is CASSFGLTGELFF. The chain carries TRBV12-3 or TRBV12-4 and TRBJ2-2; no clear D. V gave up 3 bases and J gave up 5 bases, with 7 bases separating them. This CDR3 has 13 residues.

The table lists this clonotype with a few counts. DNA for the CDR3: TGTGCCAGCAGTGACAGGGTCAAAAATGAGCAGTTCTTC. This codes for CASSDRVKNEQFF. The chain links TRBV6-5 to TRBJ2-1; 7 nucleotides align to TRBD1. Losses at the gene ends were 5 bases for V and 7 bases for J; bases not matched to a gene: 5. CDR1 is MNHEY, CDR2 SVGAGI, per germline. This CDR3 contains 13 residues.

This clonotype was seen more than once but under ten times. The genes are TRBV5-1 and TRBJ2-7; D is ambiguous. Germline V gene sequence: CDR1 SGHRS, CDR2 YFSETQ. The CDR3 length is 14 residues. Between the trimmed V and J ends, which lost 0 bases and 2 bases, there was a span of 9 bases. As DNA, the CDR3 is TGCGCCAGCAGCTTGGCTCGGACCACCTACGAGCAGTACTTC. Its protein product is CASSLARTTYEQYF.

In the case of this clonotype: Its ends do not fully match the called genes, so a read error is possible. The V call is TRBV20-1, the J call TRBJ2-7; 8 bases are shared with TRBD1. Germline assignment: CDR1 DFQATT and CDR2 SNEGSKA (reference sequence). The CDR3 consists of 13 residues. The DNA of the CDR3 is TGCAGTGCCCTGACAGGGGATGAGAACGAGCAGAACTTC. Translation gives CSALTGDENEQNF.